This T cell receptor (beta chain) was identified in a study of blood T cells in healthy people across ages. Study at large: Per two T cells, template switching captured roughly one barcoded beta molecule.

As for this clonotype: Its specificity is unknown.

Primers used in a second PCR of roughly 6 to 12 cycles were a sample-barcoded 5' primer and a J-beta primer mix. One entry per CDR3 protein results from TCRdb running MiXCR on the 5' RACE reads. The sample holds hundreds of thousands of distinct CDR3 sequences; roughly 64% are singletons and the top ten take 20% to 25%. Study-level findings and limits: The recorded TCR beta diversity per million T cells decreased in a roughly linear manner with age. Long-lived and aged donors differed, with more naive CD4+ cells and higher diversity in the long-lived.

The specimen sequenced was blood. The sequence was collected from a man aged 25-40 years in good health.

CDR3 region: CASRRLQGEGYGYTF. The CDR3 bases are TGTGCCAGCAGGCGACTACAGGGAGAGGGCTATGGCTACACCTTC. This sequence joins TRBV2 and TRBJ1-2, with D tentatively TRBD1 (6 bases). The germline V gene has CDR1 SNHLY and CDR2 FYNNEI. Trimming took off 6 bases at V and 4 bases at J, with 18 bases between the two ends. This CDR3 is 15 amino acids long.